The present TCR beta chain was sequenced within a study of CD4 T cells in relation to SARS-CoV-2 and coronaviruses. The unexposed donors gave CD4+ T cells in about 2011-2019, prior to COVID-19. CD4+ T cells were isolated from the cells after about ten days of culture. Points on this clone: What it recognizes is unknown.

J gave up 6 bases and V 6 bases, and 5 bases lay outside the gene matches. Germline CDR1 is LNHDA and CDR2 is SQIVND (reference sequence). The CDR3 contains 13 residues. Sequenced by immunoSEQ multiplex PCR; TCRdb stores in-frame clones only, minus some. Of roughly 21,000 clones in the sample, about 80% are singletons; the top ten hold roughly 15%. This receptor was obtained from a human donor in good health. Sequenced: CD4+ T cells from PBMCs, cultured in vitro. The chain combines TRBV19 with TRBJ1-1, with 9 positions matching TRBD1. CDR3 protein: CASREQGAAEAFF. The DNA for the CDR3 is TGTGCCAGTAGAGAACAGGGGGCGGCTGAAGCTTTCTTT.